One and the same sample provided the 8 T cell receptor beta chains below, sequenced in a study of T cell changes during pregnancy in multiple sclerosis. Repertoires were generated with immunoSEQ multiplex PCR, while TCRdb's copy carries only in-frame clones and drops some. Of just under 80,000 clones listed, around 93% are singletons. Here the sequenced sample was peripheral blood, taken in the second trimester of pregnancy. The receptors come from a female donor in good health, enrolled as a control in a pregnancy study.

This chain joins TRBV7-6 and TRBJ1-2; tentative D call: TRBD1 (6 bases). The CDR3 has 14 amino acids. CDR1 and CDR2 (germline): SGHVS, FNYEAQ. Trimming pared 4 bases from V and 6 bases from J, leaving 15 bases between. CDR3 nucleotides: TGTGCCAGCAGCTCCCTCTCAGGGGCGAATGGCTACACCTTC. Translated: CASSSLSGANGYTF.

J is TRBJ2-5 and V is TRBV2, with a weak D call TRBD2 (5 bases). The V gene's germline CDR1 is SNHLY and CDR2 FYNNEI. The CDR3 covers 15 residues. V lost 0 bases and J lost 5, with 13 bases in between. CDR3 residues: CASSEALASYETQYF. As DNA, the CDR3 is TGTGCCAGCAGTGAAGCGTTGGCTAGCTATGAGACCCAGTACTTC.

Concerning this clone itself: A junction boundary mismatches the germline segment, possibly from a read error. The chain joins TRBV29-1 to TRBJ1-1; possible D gene TRBD1, 5 bases. The CDR3 length is 11 residues. CDR1 is SQVTM, CDR2 ANQGSEA, per germline. The CDR3 nucleotides read TGCAGCGGGACACCGGGAGCCGCGATAATCTTT. Protein: CSGTPGAAIIF.

This clone was seen only a few times. The chain couples TRBV9 to TRBJ1-1; D is possibly TRBD1 (5 bases). V lost 6 bases to trimming and J lost 7 bases, with 13 bases between them. Germline V lookup: CDR1 SGDLS, CDR2 YYNGEE. The CDR3 spans 12 residues. The CDR3 DNA reads as TGTGCCAGCAACACCCCGACAGTTGAAGCTTTCTTT. Translation gives CASNTPTVEAFF.

V gene TRBV10-3 combines with J gene TRBJ2-3, with D possibly TRBD1 on 7 matching bases. This CDR3 is 16 amino acids long. Germline-derived CDR1 and CDR2 are ENHRY and SYGVKD. Trimming took 3 bases from V and 3 from J, leaving 16 bases between them. The CDR3 DNA follows: TGTGCCATCAGTGAAAGTGGTTCAGGGGGGACAGATACGCAGTATTTT. Amino acids: CAISESGSGGTDTQYF.

The rearrangement links TRBV7-3 to TRBJ1-3; D perhaps matches TRBD1 (6 bases). V was pared by 4 bases and J by 2 bases, with 12 bases between. The CDR3 is made up of 15 amino acids. Germline CDR1 reads SGHTA; CDR2 reads FQGTGA. The CDR3 region is CASSSSGGPGNTIYF. The DNA for the CDR3 is TGTGCCAGCAGCTCGTCCGGGGGGCCTGGAAACACCATATATTTT.

The chain links TRBV9 to TRBJ2-7; 10 bases fit TRBD1. Per the germline V gene, CDR1 is SGDLS and CDR2 is YYNGEE. CDR3 length: 15 amino acids. The V segment lost 4 bases and the J segment 4 bases; nucleotides outside the gene matches: 8. The CDR3 region is CASSPGQGTEYEQYF. The CDR3 nucleotides are TGTGCCAGCAGCCCGGGACAGGGGACCGAATACGAGCAGTACTTC.

The rearrangement links TRBV18 to TRBJ2-5; 10 bases line up with TRBD1. CDR3 length: 15 amino acids. The germline gives CDR1 KGHSH, CDR2 LQKENI. The V segment lost 6 bases and the J segment 2 bases; nucleotides outside the gene matches: 6. The CDR3, as DNA: TGTGCCAGCTCGACGGGACAGGGGATTCAAGAGACCCAGTACTTC. It encodes CASSTGQGIQETQYF. The full variable domain, in which reference TRBV18 and TRBJ2-5 provide the parts outside the CDR3, is NAGVMQNPRHLVRRRGQEARLRCSPMKGHSHVYWYRQLPEEGLKFMVYLQKENIIDESGMPKERFSAEFPKEGPSILRIQQVVRGDSAAYFCASSTGQGIQETQYFGPGTRLLVL.